A single sample gave rise to the 17 T cell receptor beta chains below, sequenced in a study of T cell responses to AZD1222 COVID-19 vaccine. This table comes from immunoSEQ multiplex PCR, and its TCRdb copy is limited to in-frame clones, with some not included. The sample contains more than 85,000 clones, roughly nine tenths of which appear only once. Sequencing used peripheral blood, obtained on day 0 of AZD1222 vaccination. These receptors all come from an adult in good health.

This sequence joins TRBV6-5 and TRBJ2-7, with TRBD2 identical over 12 bases. The CDR3 is 14 residues long. In germline, CDR1 is MNHEY, CDR2 SVGAGI. V shed 7 bases, J shed 6 bases, and the junction held 7 bases outside the gene matches. The CDR3: CASTLTSGSGEQYF. The CDR3 DNA sequence: TGTGCCAGCACCTTGACTAGCGGGAGTGGCGAGCAGTACTTC.

Concerning this clone: The sample contains more than one DNA sequence encoding this CDR3. The V call is TRBV7-2, the J call TRBJ1-1; possibly TRBD1 for D (5 bases). Trimming left V 1 base short and J 1 base short, with 7 bases between. CDR1 is SGHTA, CDR2 FQGNSA, per germline. CDR3 size: 14 residues. The chain's CDR3 is CASSLGQSNTEAFF. The CDR3 DNA sequence: TGTGCCAGCAGCTTAGGACAGTCGAACACTGAAGCTTTCTTT.

V is TRBV29-1 and J is TRBJ1-1; D unclear. The V end lost 1 base, the J end lost 1 base, and 7 bases lay between the germline ends. In germline, CDR1 is SQVTM, CDR2 ANQGSEA. CDR3 length equals 13 residues. CDR3 in amino acids: CSVEAQENTEAFF. The CDR3 nucleotides read TGCAGCGTTGAAGCTCAGGAGAACACTGAAGCTTTCTTT. Full variable domain (rest looked up from reference TRBV29-1 and TRBJ1-1): SAVISQKPSRDICQRGTSLTIQCQVDSQVTMMFWYRQQPGQSLTLIATANQGSEATYESGFVIDKFPISRPNLTFSTLTVSNMSPEDSSIYLCSVEAQENTEAFFGQGTRLTVV.

V usage is TRBV7-3 and J usage is TRBJ1-6, with 7 bases fitting TRBD1. The V gene's germline CDR1 is SGHTA and CDR2 FQGTGA. V shed 1 base, J shed 9 bases, and the junction held 3 bases outside the gene matches. The CDR3 extends over 14 amino acids. The CDR3 nucleotides read TGTGCCAGCAGCTTAAAAGGGGGCTTTTCACCCCTCCACTTT. Protein sequence: CASSLKGGFSPLHF.

V is TRBV27 and J is TRBJ1-1; 9 positions match TRBD1. CDR1 and CDR2 (germline): MNHEY, SMNVEV (reference sequence). CDR3 length: 15 amino acids. The junction had 8 bases not matched to a gene; V was cut back by 4 bases and J by 5 bases. Here the CDR3 DNA reads TGTGCCAGCAGTTGGGCGGCCGGGACAGGGACTGAAGCTTTCTTT. This gives the protein CASSWAAGTGTEAFF.

The chain combines TRBV19 with TRBJ2-3; TRBD1 agrees at 9 bases. This CDR3 is 18 amino acids long. The V gene's germline CDR1 is LNHDA and CDR2 SQIVND (reference sequence). The V segment lost 4 bases and the J segment 6 bases; nucleotides outside the gene matches: 17. CDR3 sequence (DNA): TGTGCCAGTAGTACTCCCCCCGGGACAGGGACCCTGATGGATACGCAGTATTTT. This gives the protein CASSTPPGTGTLMDTQYF.

The chain recombines TRBV5-4 with TRBJ2-7, with 7 nucleotides matching TRBD1. Germline CDR1 and CDR2: SGHNT and YYREEE (reference sequence). The trim removed 4 bases at V and 3 bases at J, leaving 7 bases unmatched. This CDR3 has 14 amino acids. The CDR3 region is CASSHGQDNYEQYF. For the CDR3, the DNA is TGTGCCAGCAGCCATGGACAGGACAACTACGAGCAGTACTTC. Variable domain in full (rest from reference TRBV5-4 and TRBJ2-7): ETGVTQSPTHLIKTRGQQVTLRCSSQSGHNTVSWYQQALGQGPQFIFQYYREEENGRGNFPPRFSGLQFPNYSSELNVNALELDDSALYLCASSHGQDNYEQYFGPGTRLTVT.

The V and J genes are TRBV6-5 and TRBJ1-2; 7 positions agree with TRBD1. V lost 6 bases, J lost 4 bases, and 8 bases stayed unmatched. The CDR3 sequence is 14 residues long. Germline V gene lookup returns CDR1 MNHEY and CDR2 SVGAGI. CDR3 nucleotides: TGTGCCAGCAGCCTAGGGACAGCCCGCTATGGCTACACCTTC. Protein sequence: CASSLGTARYGYTF.

V is TRBV28 and J is TRBJ1-1, with 7 bases matching TRBD1. J lost 5 bases, V lost 8 bases, and 17 bases had no gene match. Germline CDR1 reads MDHEN; CDR2 reads SYDVKM. CDR3 length: 16 residues. Written as DNA, the CDR3 is TGTGCCAGCGGACCCGGAGGGGGCTTATTAGTGACTGAAGCTTTCTTT. It codes for CASGPGGGLLVTEAFF.

The V call is TRBV10-3, the J call TRBJ2-7, with D perhaps matching TRBD2 (7 bases). This CDR3 is built from 12 residues. Germline-derived CDR1 and CDR2 are ENHRY and SYGVKD. V was clipped by 10 bases and J by 6 bases, with 16 bases between them. CDR3: CATRGADSEQYF. The CDR3 region has the DNA TGTGCCACCCGGGGGGCCGATTCCGAGCAGTACTTC.

This chain connects TRBV12-5 to TRBJ1-2; D remains unclear. V dropped 3 bases and J dropped 4 bases, with 6 bases sitting between them. Germline values: CDR1 LGHNT, CDR2 FRNRAP. This CDR3 is 12 amino acids long. The chain's CDR3 is CASGFGPYGYTF. The CDR3, as DNA: TGTGCTAGTGGTTTCGGGCCCTATGGCTACACCTTC.

J is TRBJ2-4 and V is TRBV2, with D maybe TRBD1 (6 bases). The CDR3 has 16 amino acids. The germline V gene encodes CDR1 SNHLY and CDR2 FYNNEI. Trimming cost V 3 bases and J 0 bases, with 12 bases left between them. The CDR3 loop is CASSDRTALAKNIQYF. The CDR3 DNA follows: TGTGCCAGCAGTGATAGGACAGCGCTAGCCAAAAACATTCAGTACTTC.

This sequence joins TRBV28 and TRBJ1-5; D is unresolved. The CDR3 covers 12 residues. Trimming left V 5 bases short and J 6 bases short, with 8 bases between. Germline CDR1 is MDHEN and CDR2 is SYDVKM. The CDR3 loop reads CASSERSQPQHF. The DNA for the CDR3 is TGTGCCAGCAGTGAGAGGAGTCAGCCCCAGCATTTT.

This clone was observed a few times. The rearrangement joins TRBV5-1 to TRBJ1-3; possibly TRBD1 for D (6 bases). Germline CDR1 is SGHRS and CDR2 is YFSETQ. This CDR3 comprises 17 residues. V was cut by 4 bases and J by 2 bases, with 19 bases left in between. The CDR3 bases are TGCGCCAGCAGCCTGTCGGGAACAAAGGGGGCTGGAAACACCATATATTTT. It is translated as CASSLSGTKGAGNTIYF.

V gene TRBV9 combines with J gene TRBJ1-3, with D hard to call. The CDR3 is made up of 14 amino acids. V lost 4 bases to trimming and J lost 4 bases, with 12 bases between them. In germline, CDR1 is SGDLS, CDR2 YYNGEE. CDR3 amino acids: CASSPKRTGNTIYF. DNA of the CDR3: TGTGCCAGCAGCCCAAAGAGGACCGGAAACACCATATATTTT. Full variable domain (remainder filled in from reference TRBV9 and TRBJ1-3): DSGVTQTPKHLITATGQRVTLRCSPRSGDLSVYWYQQSLDQGLQFLIQYYNGEERAKGNILERFSAQQFPDLHSELNLSSLELGDSALYFCASSPKRTGNTIYFGEGSWLTVV.

The rearrangement uses TRBV3-1 (or the pseudogene TRBV3-2) and TRBJ2-1, with D maybe TRBD2 (5 bases). Trimming cost V 0 bases and J 5 bases, with 17 bases left between them. The CDR3 is 17 amino acids. In germline, CDR1 is LGHDT, CDR2 YNNKEL (reference sequence). CDR3 protein: CASSQDRGLDPDNEQFF. The CDR3, as DNA: TGTGCCAGCAGCCAAGATCGAGGACTGGATCCCGACAATGAGCAGTTCTTC.

This chain uses TRBV27 with TRBJ2-1; TRBD2 matches at 15 bases. Per the germline V gene, CDR1 is MNHEY and CDR2 is SMNVEV (reference sequence). Trimming took 4 bases from V and 7 from J; bases not matched to a gene: 2. There are 15 residues in the CDR3. This CDR3 is CASSSGTSGRNEQFF. The DNA for the CDR3 is TGTGCCAGCAGTTCCGGGACTAGCGGGAGGAATGAGCAGTTCTTC.